This entry is about one T cell receptor (beta chain). Its antigen remains unknown. TCRdb fed the 5' RACE reads into MiXCR, producing one record per CDR3 protein. The repertoire has 60,000 to 75,000 distinct CDR3 sequences, approximately 10% of them found once; the top ten carry 5% to 7%. This entry is derived from a study of early T cells in non-severe SARS-CoV-2 infection. Study-wide points: VDJdb matching favored anti-spike CD8 responses, missing private and CD4 specificities.

The germline CDR1 and CDR2 sequences are SGHTA and FQGNSA. The CDR3 contains 14 residues. The V end was cut by 1 base, the J end by 6 bases, with 11 bases between. This material consisted of whole blood, taken at baseline. This TCR derives from an adult who was a healthcare worker with PCR-confirmed SARS-CoV-2 infection or an uninfected control (not recorded which). The chain links TRBV7-2 to TRBJ2-3; D not resolved. CDR3 sequence reads: CASSLGVGADTQYF. The CDR3 nucleotides are TGTGCCAGCAGCTTAGGGGTCGGAGCGGATACGCAGTATTTT.